Many counts were recorded for the clone carrying this T cell receptor (beta chain). Its cognate antigen is unknown. This record belongs to a study of T cells in Graves' hyperthyroidism and ophthalmopathy. Study-wide results and caveats: Clonotypes that were expanded in thyroid above 0.001 mostly appeared in blood too.

Regions amplified from RNA transcripts were the TCR beta CDR3 regions. An initial round of RT-PCR targeting the TCR CDR3 relied on the HTBI primer set. One entry per CDR3 protein results from TCRdb running MiXCR on the multiplex PCR reads. The data show 500,000 to 650,000 distinct CDR3 sequences, 46% seen once. Diagnostic assessment was based on clinical symptoms, serum thyroxine and TRAb, thyroid ultrasound and orbital computed tomography. This clonotype was obtained from an adult woman with Graves' disease, either hyperthyroidism or ophthalmopathy (not recorded which). Specimen: peripheral blood or thyroid tissue (not recorded which).

The CDR3 nucleotides are TGTGCCAGCAGCTGGGGGACAACAAGCAATCAGCCCCAGCATTTT. This translates into CASSWGTTSNQPQHF. The V gene is TRBV5-6, the J gene TRBJ1-5, with D perhaps matching TRBD1 (6 bases). This CDR3 has 15 residues. V was pared by 3 bases and J by 1 base, with 11 bases between. Germline V gene sequence: CDR1 SGHDT, CDR2 YYEEEE.